These 30 T cell receptor beta chains originate from one sample sequenced in a study of blood T cells in healthy people across ages. A second roughly 6 to 11 cycle PCR used barcoded and J-beta primers. TCRdb redid the calling of the 5' RACE reads with MiXCR, one entry per CDR3 protein. Among 1,300,000 or so distinct CDR3 sequences listed, around 55% were seen once. The material sequenced was blood. The receptors were gathered from a man between 18 and 29 years old in good health.

In this sample, this clonotype turned up many times. The chain couples TRBV20-1 to TRBJ1-2, with D perhaps TRBD1 (5 bases). Germline CDR1 DFQATT, CDR2 SNEGSKA (reference sequence). Trimming took off 6 bases at V and 4 bases at J, with 15 bases between the two ends. This CDR3 is built from 13 residues. The DNA for the CDR3 is TGCAGTGCATCGGGACGGACTAGCTATGGCTACACCTTC. Its protein is CSASGRTSYGYTF.

This clonotype turned up a few times. The chain couples TRBV20-1 to TRBJ2-1; D is uncertain. The V gene's germline CDR1 is DFQATT and CDR2 SNEGSKA (reference sequence). The CDR3 has 13 residues. The V and J ends lost 0 bases and 8 bases respectively, with 11 bases between them. The CDR3 reads CSARDPPGHEQFF. In DNA form, the CDR3 reads TGCAGTGCTAGAGACCCCCCGGGCCATGAGCAGTTCTTC.

Notes on this clonotype: A much more abundant neighbour one base away suggests this may be a read error. The V gene is TRBV10-3, the J gene TRBJ2-7, with 9 bases fitting TRBD1. TRBJ2-5 explains the end of the DNA better; the J call may be wrong. This CDR3 contains 13 residues. CDR1 is ENHRY, CDR2 SYGVKD, per germline. The CDR3 region has the DNA TGTGCCATCAGCGGACAGGGGTCGGGGACCCAGTACTTC. The encoded protein is CAISGQGSGTQYF.

The chain employs TRBV24-1 and TRBJ2-1; possible D gene TRBD2, 6 bases. The V end was cut by 5 bases, the J end by 7 bases, with 17 bases between. Per the germline V gene, CDR1 is KGHDR and CDR2 is SFDVKD. The CDR3 extends over 15 amino acids. In nucleotides, the CDR3 is TGTGCCACCAGTGGTGCGCGGGAAGCAGGGAATGAGCAGTTCTTC. Translating gives CATSGAREAGNEQFF.

The chain has TRBV7-2 and TRBJ2-3; TRBD2 matches at 9 bases. Per the germline V gene, CDR1 is SGHTA and CDR2 is FQGNSA. The CDR3 extends over 14 amino acids. Losses at the gene ends were 5 bases for V and 4 bases for J; bases not matched to a gene: 4. CDR3 in amino acids: CASSGGRAADTQYF. CDR3 bases: TGTGCCAGCAGCGGCGGGAGGGCCGCAGATACGCAGTATTTT.

The chain has TRBV9 and TRBJ2-7; D is possibly TRBD2 (5 bases). In germline, CDR1 is SGDLS, CDR2 YYNGEE. The CDR3 is made up of 14 amino acids. The ends were cut back, 0 bases at V and 6 bases at J, with 13 bases in the middle. The CDR3 sequence is CASSVVGGRSEQYF. In DNA form, the CDR3 reads TGTGCCAGCAGCGTAGTAGGAGGACGGAGCGAGCAGTACTTC.

This clonotype has just a few counts. V gene TRBV7-2 combines with J gene TRBJ2-5; possibly TRBD2 for D (5 bases). Trimming removed 5 bases from V and 7 bases from J, with 20 bases in between. Germline V gene lookup returns CDR1 SGHTA and CDR2 FQGNSA. This CDR3 has 15 residues. This chain's CDR3 is CASSPRAGLEGTQYF. For the CDR3, the DNA is TGTGCCAGCAGCCCACGGGCAGGCCTCGAGGGGACCCAGTACTTC.

The V call is TRBV29-1, the J call TRBJ2-3, with 7 bases identical to TRBD2. Germline CDR1 SQVTM, CDR2 ANQGSEA. J lost 5 bases, V lost 0 bases, and 8 bases had no gene match. The length of the CDR3 is 15 residues. The CDR3 DNA is TGCAGCGTTGAAGATCGGAGCGGGGTTTTAGATACGCAGTATTTT. Residues: CSVEDRSGVLDTQYF.

This clonotype was found a few times. Its ends do not fully match the called genes, so a read error is possible. The CDR3, as DNA: TGCGCCAGCAGTGTAAGCGGGAGCTCCTACAATGAGCAGTTCTTC. Amino acids: CASSVSGSSYNEQFF. The chain couples TRBV9 to TRBJ2-1, with TRBD2 matching 8 bases. The CDR3 consists of 15 residues. Germline V gene lookup returns CDR1 SGDLS and CDR2 YYNGEE. The variable domain in full, with the rest retrieved from reference TRBV9 and TRBJ2-1, is DSGVTQTPKHLITATGQRVTLRCSPRSGDLSVYWYQQSLDQGLQFLIQYYNGEERAKGNILERFSAQQFPDLHSELNLSSLELGDSALYFCASSVSGSSYNEQFFGPGTRLTVL.

This clonotype has only a few counts. The chain carries TRBV4-1 and TRBJ2-1; D remains ambiguous. The CDR3 totals 14 residues. Germline V lookup: CDR1 MGHRA, CDR2 YSYEKL. V lost 3 bases to trimming and J lost 10 bases, with 16 bases between them. In nucleotides, the CDR3 is TGCGCCAGCAGCCAGCATGTCAGTCAAGGCGAGCAGTTCTTC. Translated: CASSQHVSQGEQFF.

This chain joins TRBV10-1 and TRBJ2-3; maybe TRBD2 (6 bases). The CDR3 has 14 amino acids. Germline V CDR1 and CDR2: WNHNN, SYGVQD (reference sequence). Trimming stripped 6 bases from V and 1 base from J, with 11 bases between. The CDR3 sequence: CASSAPGGTDTQYF. The CDR3 coding sequence is TGCGCCAGCAGCGCTCCGGGAGGCACAGATACGCAGTATTTT.

The CDR3 nucleotides read TGTGCCACCAGCCTCCGGACGGCGTCTAGCACAGATACGCAGTATTTT. As protein: CATSLRTASSTDTQYF. V and J are TRBV15 and TRBJ2-3; D is uncertain. V lost 5 bases to trimming and J lost 0 bases, with 15 bases between them. There are 16 residues in the CDR3. The germline V gene has CDR1 LNHNV and CDR2 YYDKDF (reference sequence).

The chain links TRBV29-1 to TRBJ2-1; the D gene could be TRBD1 or TRBD2 (6 bases each). Germline values: CDR1 SQVTM, CDR2 ANQGSEA. The CDR3 length is 13 residues. Trimming took off 4 bases at V and 9 bases at J, with 16 bases between the two ends. CDR3 DNA sequence: TGCAGCGTTGTGTATCGGGGGCTTAGTGAGCAGTTCTTC. Translation: CSVVYRGLSEQFF.

V is TRBV20-1 and J is TRBJ2-7, with unresolved D. Trimming shortened V by 2 bases and J by 3 bases, and 20 bases separated the two germline ends. Germline V gene sequence: CDR1 DFQATT, CDR2 SNEGSKA (reference sequence). The CDR3 has 16 amino acids. The CDR3: CSARPYESSPDYEQYF. In nucleotides, the CDR3 is TGCAGTGCTAGACCATATGAATCGTCCCCTGACTACGAGCAGTACTTC.

This chain links TRBV29-1 with TRBJ2-1; D not resolved. The end of the DNA aligns better with TRBJ2-7, so the J call may be wrong. The CDR3 has 13 amino acids. From germline, CDR1 is SQVTM and CDR2 ANQGSEA. The CDR3 nucleotides are TGCAGCGTTGGGCGGAGCTCCTACAATGAGCAGTACTTC. Translating it yields CSVGRSSYNEQYF.

This clonotype was detected only once. The chain combines TRBV5-1 with TRBJ2-4, with TRBD1 identical over 7 bases. Gene TRBJ2-7 matches the end of the DNA better, so the J call may be wrong. The CDR3 extends over 15 amino acids. Germline CDR1 and CDR2: SGHRS and YFSETQ. CDR3 loop: CASSLGQGVAYEQYF. CDR3 nucleotide sequence: TGCGCCAGCAGCTTGGGGCAGGGGGTCGCCTACGAGCAGTACTTC.

J is TRBJ2-1 and V is TRBV29-1; 9 positions match TRBD2. The CDR3 sequence is 13 residues long. CDR1 and CDR2 (germline): SQVTM, ANQGSEA. The trim removed 7 bases at V and 4 bases at J, leaving 5 bases unmatched. CDR3 loop: CSAQAGGYNEQFF. CDR3 nucleotide sequence: TGCAGCGCCCAAGCGGGGGGTTACAATGAGCAGTTCTTC.

This clonotype is a singleton in its sample. This sequence joins TRBV27 and TRBJ2-7, with TRBD1 matching over 9 bases. The germline gives CDR1 MNHEY, CDR2 SMNVEV (reference sequence). The V and J ends lost 3 bases and 0 bases, in that order; junction bases with no gene match: 9. The CDR3 covers 17 residues. Here the CDR3 reads CASSLGQGDRASYEQYF. The CDR3 nucleotides are TGTGCCAGCAGTTTGGGACAGGGAGATAGGGCCTCCTACGAGCAGTACTTC.

Note on this clonotype: At one end the junction does not follow the germline gene, possibly because of a read error. The genes are TRBV7-8 and TRBJ2-3, with unresolved D. Germline loops: CDR1 SGHVS, CDR2 FQNEAQ. The length of the CDR3 is 17 residues. In DNA, the CDR3 is TGTGCCAGTAGCTTAGACCCCATGGGGATTGCTTCAGATACGCAGTATTTT. It yields the protein CASSLDPMGIASDTQYF.

The chain couples TRBV7-9 to TRBJ2-4, with unresolved D. The CDR3 is 16 amino acids. Trimming stripped 5 bases from V and 6 bases from J, with 20 bases between. The germline CDR1 and CDR2 sequences are SEHNR and FQNEAQ (reference sequence). For the CDR3, the DNA is TGTGCCAGCAGCCCCCTCGATCATAGGGATGGAAACATTCAGTACTTC. This encodes CASSPLDHRDGNIQYF.

This chain links TRBV4-3 with TRBJ2-5, with a weak D call TRBD1 (6 bases). V lost 0 bases, J lost 5 bases, and 13 bases lay in between. CDR1 and CDR2 from the germline V gene are LGHNA and YSLEER. This CDR3 has 15 amino acids. This CDR3 reads CASSQEGARRETQYF. CDR3 DNA sequence: TGCGCCAGCAGCCAAGAGGGGGCCAGGAGGGAGACCCAGTACTTC.

As to this clonotype: A much larger clone is a single base away; this may be a read error. The rearrangement joins TRBV10-3 to TRBJ2-5, with TRBD2 matching 11 bases. Matching the DNA end better, TRBJ2-7 makes the J call doubtful. Germline V lookup: CDR1 ENHRY, CDR2 SYGVKD. The CDR3 is 15 residues long. The CDR3 protein is CAISPGTSGTYEQYF. The CDR3 region has the DNA TGTGCCATCAGCCCCGGGACTAGCGGTACCTACGAGCAGTACTTC.

This clonotype came up many times. The CDR3, as DNA: TGTGCCAGCAGTCGAACAGGGTCTGGGGCCAACGTCCTGACTTTC. Amino acids: CASSRTGSGANVLTF. The chain uses TRBV6-5 and TRBJ2-6, with D perhaps TRBD1 (6 bases). The V gene lost 5 bases and the J gene lost 1 base, with 9 bases spanning the gap. Germline-derived CDR1 and CDR2 are MNHEY and SVGAGI. CDR3 length equals 15 residues.

The genes are TRBV27 and TRBJ1-2, with D maybe TRBD1 (5 bases). V dropped 3 bases and J dropped 6 bases, with 11 bases sitting between them. CDR3 length: 13 residues. The germline V gene has CDR1 MNHEY and CDR2 SMNVEV (reference sequence). The CDR3 nucleotides read TGTGCCAGCAGTTTTGGCCAGGGCCATGGCTACACCTTC. Its translation: CASSFGQGHGYTF.

The chain is built from TRBV5-5 and TRBJ2-1; 13 bases fit TRBD2. With V trimmed by 6 bases and J by 9 bases, 6 bases remained unmatched. The CDR3 totals 14 residues. Germline V gene sequence: CDR1 SGHKS, CDR2 YYEKEE (reference sequence). The CDR3 reads CASNPTSGRGEQFF. CDR3 bases: TGTGCCAGCAATCCCACTAGCGGGAGGGGTGAGCAGTTCTTC.

The chain is built from TRBV20-1 and TRBJ2-5, with TRBD1 as a possible D gene (7 bases). Germline lookup yields CDR1 DFQATT and CDR2 SNEGSKA (reference sequence). The CDR3 length is 16 residues. Trimming shortened V by 1 base and J by 5 bases, and 20 bases separated the two germline ends. CDR3 protein: CSARGGGGGVRETQYF. The DNA for the CDR3 is TGCAGTGCTAGAGGGGGAGGAGGGGGCGTACGGGAGACCCAGTACTTC.

V and J are TRBV7-9 and TRBJ1-1, with 9 bases matching TRBD1. The CDR3 extends over 18 amino acids. Germline assignment: CDR1 SEHNR and CDR2 FQNEAQ (reference sequence). V lost 4 bases and J lost 0; bases outside the gene matches: 12. For the CDR3, the DNA is TGTGCCAGCAGCTCACGACAGGACAGGGGCCTCATGAACACTGAAGCTTTCTTT. Protein sequence: CASSSRQDRGLMNTEAFF. The full variable domain, its missing parts supplied by reference TRBV7-9 and TRBJ1-1, is DTGVSQNPRHKITKRGQNVTFRCDPISEHNRLYWYRQTLGQGPEFLTYFQNEAQLEKSRLLSDRFSAERPKGSFSTLEIQRTEQGDSAMYLCASSSRQDRGLMNTEAFFGQGTRLTVV.

J is TRBJ2-7 and V is TRBV6-1; the match to TRBD1 covers 8 bases. This CDR3 region has 15 residues. The ends lost 2 bases at V and 1 base at J; junction bases unmatched: 4. Germline V CDR1 and CDR2: MNHNS, SASEGT. The CDR3 region is CASSEQGASSYEQYF. CDR3 in DNA: TGTGCCAGCAGTGAACAGGGGGCGTCATCCTACGAGCAGTACTTC.

The genes are TRBV5-1 and TRBJ2-4; 7 bases line up with TRBD1. The germline gives CDR1 SGHRS, CDR2 YFSETQ. V shed 3 bases and J 3 bases; nucleotides not matched to a gene: 6. The CDR3 is 15 residues long. This CDR3 is CASSSYRGLKNIQYF. The CDR3 region has the DNA TGCGCCAGCAGCTCCTACAGGGGCCTCAAAAACATTCAGTACTTC.

This clonotype was detected a few times. The chain joins TRBV4-2 to TRBJ2-3; 14 nucleotides agree with TRBD2. The CDR3 runs 18 residues. V shed 1 base and J 2 bases; nucleotides not matched to a gene: 5. Germline lookup yields CDR1 LGHNA and CDR2 YNFKEQ. The CDR3 region has the DNA TGTGCCAGCAGCCAAGGACTAGCGGGGGGGGGACTCACAGATACGCAGTATTTT. This translates into CASSQGLAGGGLTDTQYF.